One sample yielded the 20 T cell receptor beta chains listed below, sequenced in a study of T cells after yellow fever vaccination. TCRdb fed the 5' RACE reads into MiXCR, producing one record per CDR3 protein. The table has hundreds of thousands of distinct CDR3 sequences, 3.6% seen once. The input for sequencing was PBMCs, taken on the day of the yellow fever booster vaccination. These receptors came from a man aged 18 to 30 who received the YFV17D yellow fever vaccine.

The sample holds a few counts of this clonotype. The chain carries TRBV4-1 and TRBJ1-6; D ambiguous. The CDR3 spans 13 residues. V lost 1 base and J lost 7, with 5 bases in between. Germline V CDR1 and CDR2: MGHRA, YSYEKL. The CDR3 loop reads CASSQGVNSPLHF. The CDR3 coding sequence is TGCGCCAGCAGCCAAGGTGTAAATTCACCCCTCCACTTT.

This clonotype was detected only a few times. The V and J genes are TRBV30 and TRBJ2-2; D is uncertain. V lost 4 bases and J lost 6, with 12 bases in between. Germline values: CDR1 GTSNPN, CDR2 SVGIG (reference sequence). This CDR3 is built from 13 residues. The CDR3 region is CAWTNLGAGELFF. In DNA, the CDR3 is TGTGCCTGGACCAACTTGGGCGCCGGGGAGCTGTTTTTT.

This clonotype was observed many times. The chain couples TRBV7-2 to TRBJ2-3, with 9 bases lining up with TRBD2. The CDR3 runs to 16 residues. J was trimmed by 1 base and V by 3 bases; bases with no gene match: 5. CDR1 and CDR2 from the germline V gene are SGHTA and FQGNSA. Written as DNA, the CDR3 is TGTGCCAGCAGCTTTTTAGCTAGCGGGGGCACAGATACGCAGTATTTT. Residues: CASSFLASGGTDTQYF.

This clonotype was picked up a small number of times. This sequence joins TRBV29-1 and TRBJ2-3; D gene ambiguous. The CDR3 is 14 amino acids. V was clipped by 5 bases and J by 4 bases, with 16 bases between them. Germline V gene lookup returns CDR1 SQVTM and CDR2 ANQGSEA. The CDR3 DNA sequence: TGCAGCGTTACCGGGCAGCAATTGGCAGATACGCAGTATTTT. This encodes CSVTGQQLADTQYF.

This clonotype was seen only a few times. The chain joins TRBV29-1 to TRBJ2-2; D is tentatively TRBD1 or TRBD2 (5 bases each). The germline V and J ends were trimmed by 4 bases and 2 bases, with 26 bases remaining between them. The germline CDR1 and CDR2 sequences are SQVTM and ANQGSEA. This CDR3 is 19 amino acids long. CDR3 protein: CSVGGWRRKGRGNTGELFF. CDR3 DNA: TGCAGCGTTGGGGGGTGGCGGCGGAAAGGACGGGGAAACACCGGGGAGCTGTTTTTT.

This clonotype showed up many times. This rearrangement joins TRBV11-2 to TRBJ2-5; TRBD2 matches at 8 bases. J gave up 1 base and V 3 bases, and 4 bases lay outside the gene matches. There are 15 residues in the CDR3. Germline values: CDR1 SGHAT, CDR2 FQNNGV. This CDR3 is CASSFELAAQETQYF. Here the CDR3 DNA reads TGTGCCAGCAGCTTTGAACTAGCGGCCCAAGAGACCCAGTACTTC.

This clonotype has at least ten counts. The CDR3 DNA is TGTGCCAGCTCACCACGCTCACAGGGTGAGAATGAAAAACTGTTTTTT. Residues: CASSPRSQGENEKLFF. The chain uses TRBV18 and TRBJ1-4, with a tentative D call TRBD1 (6 bases). Per the germline V gene, CDR1 is KGHSH and CDR2 is LQKENI. The CDR3 totals 16 residues. Trimming shortened V by 1 base and J by 5 bases, and 14 bases separated the two germline ends.

There are a few counts of this clonotype. The chain joins TRBV15 to TRBJ1-4; TRBD1 might be the D (5 bases). This CDR3 spans 15 amino acids. The V end was cut by 1 base, the J end by 0 bases, with 6 bases between. Germline V gene sequence: CDR1 LNHNV, CDR2 YYDKDF (reference sequence). The CDR3 protein is CATSRVGATNEKLFF. The CDR3 DNA reads TGTGCCACCAGCAGAGTAGGGGCAACTAATGAAAAACTGTTTTTT.

This clonotype was seen at least ten times. CDR3 residues: CASSMGQGNPDTQYF. CDR3 coding DNA: TGTGCCAGTAGTATGGGGCAGGGGAATCCAGATACGCAGTATTTT. The chain couples TRBV19 to TRBJ2-3; D possibly corresponds to TRBD1 (6 bases). The CDR3 contains 15 residues. V was shortened by 3 bases and J by 4 bases, with 14 bases between the two germline ends. Germline CDR1 LNHDA, CDR2 SQIVND (reference sequence).

CDR3 sequence reads: CASSPRDSLNEQFF. The CDR3 DNA reads as TGCGCCAGCAGCCCCCGGGACTCCTTGAATGAGCAGTTCTTC. The V call is TRBV5-1, the J call TRBJ2-1, with D possibly matching TRBD2 (6 bases). Germline V gives CDR1 SGHRS, CDR2 YFSETQ. Trimming took off 4 bases at V and 7 bases at J, with 15 bases between the two ends. The CDR3 sequence is 14 residues long. Full variable domain (outside the CDR3, taken from reference TRBV5-1 and TRBJ2-1): KAGVTQTPRYLIKTRGQQVTLSCSPISGHRSVSWYQQTPGQGLQFLFEYFSETQRNKGNFPGRFSGRQFSNSRSEMNVSTLELGDSALYLCASSPRDSLNEQFFGPGTRLTVL.

The chain couples TRBV20-1 to TRBJ2-3, with 11 bases identical to TRBD2. The CDR3 contains 18 residues. J gave up 3 bases and V 5 bases, and 16 bases lay outside the gene matches. Germline V gives CDR1 DFQATT, CDR2 SNEGSKA (reference sequence). The CDR3 region has the DNA TGCAGTGCTGTCCCCGCTTACGGGACTAGCGGTGGGACAGATACGCAGTATTTT. It yields the protein CSAVPAYGTSGGTDTQYF.

The chain couples TRBV12-3 or TRBV12-4 to TRBJ1-2; D remains ambiguous. This CDR3 region has 13 residues. Trimming took 1 base from V and 3 from J, leaving 6 bases between them. This CDR3 reads CASSLGIDYGYTF. Written as DNA, the CDR3 is TGTGCCAGCAGTTTAGGTATAGACTATGGCTACACCTTC.

At least ten counts were recorded for this clonotype. The chain uses TRBV12-3 or TRBV12-4 and TRBJ2-1, with no clear D. Trimming took 6 bases from V and 8 from J, leaving 8 bases between them. The CDR3 is made up of 11 amino acids. The CDR3 sequence is CASSLSYEQFF. Here the CDR3 DNA reads TGTGCCAGCAGCCTTAGCTATGAGCAGTTCTTC.

The chain is built from TRBV4-3 and TRBJ1-1, with a tentative D call TRBD1 (6 bases). V shed 3 bases and J shed 3 bases, with 11 bases lying between them. CDR1 LGHNA and CDR2 YSLEER come from the germline V gene. The CDR3 has 14 residues. This CDR3 reads CASSHDTGYTEAFF. The CDR3 DNA is TGCGCCAGCAGCCATGATACAGGGTACACTGAAGCTTTCTTT.

This clonotype has only a few counts. The gene calls are TRBV5-1 and TRBJ1-2; 10 bases match TRBD1. The CDR3 totals 15 residues. From germline, CDR1 is SGHRS and CDR2 YFSETQ. Unmatched junction bases numbered 4, after V lost 3 bases and J lost 2 bases. The CDR3 spells CASSSPDRGNYGYTF. The DNA of the CDR3 is TGCGCCAGCAGCTCCCCGGACAGGGGGAACTATGGCTACACCTTC.

This clonotype was seen at least ten times. This chain connects TRBV9 to TRBJ2-2; either TRBD1 or TRBD2 may supply D (5 bases each). V was clipped by 0 bases and J by 6 bases, with 12 bases between them. Germline V gene data show CDR1 as SGDLS and CDR2 as YYNGEE. There are 15 residues in the CDR3. CDR3 loop: CASSVAFPGPGELFF. CDR3 nucleotides: TGTGCCAGCAGCGTAGCTTTCCCGGGGCCCGGGGAGCTGTTTTTT.

At least ten counts were recorded for this clonotype. The V gene is TRBV2, the J gene TRBJ1-2; 9 bases agree with TRBD1. Trimming at V came to 0 bases and at J to 7 bases, leaving 9 bases not matched to a gene. In germline, CDR1 is SNHLY, CDR2 FYNNEI. This CDR3 contains 16 residues. Written as DNA, the CDR3 is TGTGCCAGCAGTGAAGCCCGGACAGGGGTCCGGCCTGGCTACACCTTC. Translated, it gives CASSEARTGVRPGYTF.

The rearrangement uses TRBV9 and TRBJ2-3; no firm D call. From germline, CDR1 is SGDLS and CDR2 YYNGEE. V was trimmed by 4 bases and J by 1 base, leaving 13 bases between them. This CDR3 is built from 15 residues. CDR3 sequence: CASSTRPRRTDTQYF. For the CDR3, the DNA is TGTGCCAGCAGCACACGCCCGCGACGCACAGATACGCAGTATTTT. Looking up the rest from reference TRBV9 and TRBJ2-3 gives the full variable domain: DSGVTQTPKHLITATGQRVTLRCSPRSGDLSVYWYQQSLDQGLQFLIQYYNGEERAKGNILERFSAQQFPDLHSELNLSSLELGDSALYFCASSTRPRRTDTQYFGPGTRLTVL.

This clonotype was found a few times. The V and J genes are TRBV5-1 and TRBJ2-1; 13 bases fit TRBD2. V was pared by 3 bases and J by 4 bases, with 4 bases of the junction left unmatched. Germline lookup yields CDR1 SGHRS and CDR2 YFSETQ. The CDR3 spans 16 residues. CDR3 coding DNA: TGCGCCAGCAGCTCCGCGACTAGCGGGGGGTACAATGAGCAGTTCTTC. Protein: CASSSATSGGYNEQFF.

This clonotype occurred a few times. V gene TRBV11-2 combines with J gene TRBJ1-2; D not certain. This CDR3 region has 12 residues. The germline CDR1 and CDR2 sequences are SGHAT and FQNNGV. Deletions cut 3 bases from V and 7 bases from J, with 9 bases between. The CDR3 spells CASSFPDGGYTF. CDR3 DNA: TGTGCCAGCAGCTTTCCGGACGGTGGCTACACCTTC.